This TCR beta chain was recovered during a study of blood T cell repertoires in COVID-19. Study summary: Acute and convalescent COVID-19 specimens originated in the United States, Italy and Spain. PBMCs, B-cell-depleted T cells, or T cells were the source of the cDNA or gDNA that made up the material.

The V end was cut by 8 bases, the J end by 7 bases, with 12 bases between. Germline V gene sequence: CDR1 MNHNY, CDR2 SVGAGI (reference sequence). The CDR3 is 12 residues long. In the source study's methods: The assay estimated nucleated cells by amplifying reference gene primers. Sequencing was performed with immunoSEQ multiplex PCR; in TCRdb, only in-frame clones are kept and a portion is missing. The D gene and trimming were derived from the DNA, and the V and J assignments and clone size from that table. Of around 38,000 clones detected, roughly 87% appear once; the ten largest clones hold approximately 5%.

Sequencing used peripheral blood. This sequence joins TRBV6-6 and TRBJ1-5, with D possibly being TRBD1 (5 bases). The sequence was obtained from a man aged 55-75 years with COVID-19, enrolled during active disease. In DNA form, the CDR3 reads TGTGCCAGCGCAGGGTTCCAGCAGCCCCAGCATTTT. Encoded protein: CASAGFQQPQHF.